This T cell receptor (beta chain) was captured by sequencing in a study of cytomegalovirus exposure and HLA in healthy donors. General study points: Despite most TCR sequences being rare, some public TCRs occurred in many donors.

V shed 5 bases, J shed 9 bases, and the junction held 11 bases outside the gene matches. The CDR3 extends over 15 amino acids. The germline V gene encodes CDR1 ENHRY and CDR2 SYGVKD. PCR involved 60 Vbeta and 13 Jbeta primers. Study processing details: Approximately 12 million of the roughly 80 million unique TCR beta chains counted in a later analysis were shared. TCRdb's table, derived via immunoSEQ multiplex PCR, lists solely in-frame clones and lacks some. Clone size and the V and J calls come from that table; the DNA yielded D and trimming. The sample has more than 100,000 clones; 64% are singletons. This clone has more than one count but fewer than ten. What it recognizes is unknown.

The clonotype originates from a woman in her forties in good health and CMV-seronegative. Sequenced sample: PBMCs. The genes are TRBV10-3 and TRBJ2-1; 9 nucleotides match TRBD2. The CDR3 nucleotides read TGTGCCATCAGTAATCTAGCGGGGCCCGGCGGTGAGCAGTTCTTC. Translation gives CAISNLAGPGGEQFF.